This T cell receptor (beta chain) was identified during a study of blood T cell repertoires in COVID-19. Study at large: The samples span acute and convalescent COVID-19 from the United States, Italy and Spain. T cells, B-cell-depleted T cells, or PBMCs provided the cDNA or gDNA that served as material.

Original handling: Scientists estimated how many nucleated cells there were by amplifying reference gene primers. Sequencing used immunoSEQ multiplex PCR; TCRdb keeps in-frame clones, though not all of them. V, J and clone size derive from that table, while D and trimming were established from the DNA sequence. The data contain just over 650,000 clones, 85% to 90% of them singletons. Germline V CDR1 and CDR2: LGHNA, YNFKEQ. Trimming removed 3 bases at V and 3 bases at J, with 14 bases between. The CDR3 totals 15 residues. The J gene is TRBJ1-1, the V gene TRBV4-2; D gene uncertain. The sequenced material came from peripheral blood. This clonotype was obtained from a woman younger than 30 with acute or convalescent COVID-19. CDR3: CASSHNLRSYTEAFF. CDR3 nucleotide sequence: TGTGCCAGCAGCCATAATCTACGCTCGTACACTGAAGCTTTCTTT.